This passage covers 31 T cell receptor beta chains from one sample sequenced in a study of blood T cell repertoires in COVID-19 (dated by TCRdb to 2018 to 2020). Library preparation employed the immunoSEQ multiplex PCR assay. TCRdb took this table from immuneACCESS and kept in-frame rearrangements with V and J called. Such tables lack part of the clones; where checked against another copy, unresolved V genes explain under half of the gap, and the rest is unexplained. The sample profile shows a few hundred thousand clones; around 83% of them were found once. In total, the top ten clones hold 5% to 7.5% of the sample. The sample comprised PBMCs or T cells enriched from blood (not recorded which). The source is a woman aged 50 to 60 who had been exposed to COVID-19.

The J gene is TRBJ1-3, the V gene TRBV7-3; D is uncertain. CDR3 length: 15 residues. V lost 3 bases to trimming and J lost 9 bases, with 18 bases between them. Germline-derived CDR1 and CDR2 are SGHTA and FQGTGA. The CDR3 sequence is CASSFYSFQESTIYF. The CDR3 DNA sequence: TGTGCCAGCAGCTTCTACAGCTTTCAGGAAAGCACCATATATTTT.

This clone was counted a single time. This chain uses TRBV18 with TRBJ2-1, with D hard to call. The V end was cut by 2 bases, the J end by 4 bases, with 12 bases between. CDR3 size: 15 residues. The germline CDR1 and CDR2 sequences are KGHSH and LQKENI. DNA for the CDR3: TGTGCCAGCTCACCAGACGTGGAGCTATACAATGAGCAGTTCTTC. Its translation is CASSPDVELYNEQFF.

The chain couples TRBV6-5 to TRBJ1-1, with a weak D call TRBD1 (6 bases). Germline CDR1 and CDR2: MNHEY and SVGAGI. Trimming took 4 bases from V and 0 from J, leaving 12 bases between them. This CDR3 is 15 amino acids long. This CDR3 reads CASSFTGTLNTEAFF. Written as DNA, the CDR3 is TGTGCCAGCAGTTTCACGGGGACACTGAACACTGAAGCTTTCTTT.

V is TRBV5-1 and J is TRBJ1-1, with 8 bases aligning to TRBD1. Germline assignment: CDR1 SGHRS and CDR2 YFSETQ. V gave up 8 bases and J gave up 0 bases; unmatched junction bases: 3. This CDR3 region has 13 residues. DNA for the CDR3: TGCGCCAGTAAGACAGGGGTGAACACTGAAGCTTTCTTT. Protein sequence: CASKTGVNTEAFF.

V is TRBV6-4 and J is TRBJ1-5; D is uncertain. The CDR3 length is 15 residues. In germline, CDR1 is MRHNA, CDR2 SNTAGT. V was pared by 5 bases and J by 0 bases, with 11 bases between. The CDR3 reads CASSPGANSNQPQHF. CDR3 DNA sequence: TGTGCCAGCAGTCCGGGAGCGAATAGCAATCAGCCCCAGCATTTT.

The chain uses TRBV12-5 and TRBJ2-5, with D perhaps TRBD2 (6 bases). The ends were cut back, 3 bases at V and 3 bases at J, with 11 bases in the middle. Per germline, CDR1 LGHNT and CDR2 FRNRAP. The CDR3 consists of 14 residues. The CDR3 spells CASGFLPSEETQYF. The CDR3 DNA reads TGTGCTAGTGGTTTTCTGCCTAGCGAAGAGACCCAGTACTTC.

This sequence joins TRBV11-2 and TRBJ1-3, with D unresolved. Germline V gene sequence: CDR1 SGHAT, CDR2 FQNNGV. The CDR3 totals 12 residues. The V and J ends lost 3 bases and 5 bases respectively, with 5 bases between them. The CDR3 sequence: CASSLTRNTIYF. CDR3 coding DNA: TGTGCCAGCAGCTTGACTCGAAACACCATATATTTT.

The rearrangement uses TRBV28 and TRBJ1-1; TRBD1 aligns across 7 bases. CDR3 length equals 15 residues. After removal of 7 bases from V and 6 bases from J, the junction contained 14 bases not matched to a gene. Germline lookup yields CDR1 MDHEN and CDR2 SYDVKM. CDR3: CASTTSTGFRSEAFF. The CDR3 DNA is TGTGCCAGCACTACCTCGACAGGGTTTAGGTCTGAAGCTTTCTTT.

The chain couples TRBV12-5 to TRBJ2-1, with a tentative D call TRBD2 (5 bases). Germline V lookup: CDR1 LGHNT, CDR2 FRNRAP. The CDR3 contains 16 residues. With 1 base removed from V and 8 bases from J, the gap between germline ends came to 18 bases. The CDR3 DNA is TGTGCTAGTGGTTTGGCGGGCAGCGGAACTGTCGATGAGCAGTTCTTC. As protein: CASGLAGSGTVDEQFF.

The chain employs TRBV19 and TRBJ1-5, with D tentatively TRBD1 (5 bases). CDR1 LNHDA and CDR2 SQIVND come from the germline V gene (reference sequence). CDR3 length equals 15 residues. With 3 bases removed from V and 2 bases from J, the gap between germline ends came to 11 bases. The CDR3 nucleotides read TGTGCCAGTAGTATGGAGGGGTTTGGCAATCAGCCCCAGCATTTT. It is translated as CASSMEGFGNQPQHF.

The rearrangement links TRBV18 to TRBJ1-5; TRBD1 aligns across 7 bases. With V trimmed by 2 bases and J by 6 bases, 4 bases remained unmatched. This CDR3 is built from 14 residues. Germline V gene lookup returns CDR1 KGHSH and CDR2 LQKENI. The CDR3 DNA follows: TGTGCCAGCTCACCAGACAGGGAAGGTCAGCCCCAGCATTTT. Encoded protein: CASSPDREGQPQHF.

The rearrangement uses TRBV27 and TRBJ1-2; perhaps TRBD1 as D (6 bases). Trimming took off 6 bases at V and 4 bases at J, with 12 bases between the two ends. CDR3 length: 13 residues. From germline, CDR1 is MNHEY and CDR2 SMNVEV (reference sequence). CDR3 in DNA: TGTGCCAGCAGCCGAGGACAGCTCTATGGCTACACCTTC. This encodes CASSRGQLYGYTF.

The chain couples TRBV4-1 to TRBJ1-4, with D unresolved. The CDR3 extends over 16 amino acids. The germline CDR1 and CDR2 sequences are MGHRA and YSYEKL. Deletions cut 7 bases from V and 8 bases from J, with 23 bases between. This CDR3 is CASTSRAEGGYEKLFF. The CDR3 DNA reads TGCGCCAGCACCTCGCGAGCCGAGGGAGGATACGAAAAACTGTTTTTT.

CDR3 sequence reads: CASGMDTKRGNTIYF. For the CDR3, the DNA is TGTGCCAGCGGAATGGACACCAAACGAGGAAACACCATATATTTT. The rearrangement links TRBV9 to TRBJ1-3; D is possibly TRBD1 (5 bases). Trimming removed 7 bases from V and 4 bases from J, with 18 bases in between. This CDR3 spans 15 amino acids. Per germline, CDR1 SGDLS and CDR2 YYNGEE.

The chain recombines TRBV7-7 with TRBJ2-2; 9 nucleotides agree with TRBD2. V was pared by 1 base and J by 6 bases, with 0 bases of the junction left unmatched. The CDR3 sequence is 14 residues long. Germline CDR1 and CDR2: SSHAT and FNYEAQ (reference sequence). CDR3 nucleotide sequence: TGTGCCAGCAGCTTAGTAGCGGGGGCCGGGGAGCTGTTTTTT. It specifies CASSLVAGAGELFF.

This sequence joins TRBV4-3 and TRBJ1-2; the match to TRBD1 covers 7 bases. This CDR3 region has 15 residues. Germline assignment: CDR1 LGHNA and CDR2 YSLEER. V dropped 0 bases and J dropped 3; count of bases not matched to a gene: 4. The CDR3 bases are TGCGCCAGCAGCCAAGACGGGACAGTCTACTATGGCTACACCTTC. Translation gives CASSQDGTVYYGYTF.

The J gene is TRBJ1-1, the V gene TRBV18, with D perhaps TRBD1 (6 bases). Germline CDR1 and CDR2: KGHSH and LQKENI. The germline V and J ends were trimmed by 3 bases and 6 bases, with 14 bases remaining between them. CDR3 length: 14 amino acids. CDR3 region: CASSPEQGFSEAFF. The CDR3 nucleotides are TGTGCCAGCTCACCCGAACAGGGATTCTCTGAAGCTTTCTTT. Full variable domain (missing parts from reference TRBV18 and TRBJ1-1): NAGVMQNPRHLVRRRGQEARLRCSPMKGHSHVYWYRQLPEEGLKFMVYLQKENIIDESGMPKERFSAEFPKEGPSILRIQQVVRGDSAAYFCASSPEQGFSEAFFGQGTRLTVV.

CDR3 in DNA: TGTGCCTGGAGCGACGGGTCCCGGGACGAGCAGTACTTC. Amino acid sequence: CAWSDGSRDEQYF. The chain couples TRBV30 to TRBJ2-7, with D uncertain. Germline CDR1 GTSNPN, CDR2 SVGIG (reference sequence). V was cut by 3 bases and J by 5 bases, with 14 bases left in between. The CDR3 has 13 residues.

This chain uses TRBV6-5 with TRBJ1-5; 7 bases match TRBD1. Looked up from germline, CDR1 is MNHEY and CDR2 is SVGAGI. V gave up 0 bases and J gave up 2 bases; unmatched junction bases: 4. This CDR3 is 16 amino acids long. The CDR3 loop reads CASSYSTTGGNQPQHF. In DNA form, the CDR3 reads TGTGCCAGCAGTTACTCGACCACAGGGGGCAATCAGCCCCAGCATTTT.

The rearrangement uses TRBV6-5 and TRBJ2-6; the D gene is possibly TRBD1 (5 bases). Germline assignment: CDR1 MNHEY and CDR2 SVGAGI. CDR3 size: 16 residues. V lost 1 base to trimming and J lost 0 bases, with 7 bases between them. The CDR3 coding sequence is TGTGCCAGCAGTTACTACAGGTCCTCTGGGGCCAACGTCCTGACTTTC. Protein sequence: CASSYYRSSGANVLTF.

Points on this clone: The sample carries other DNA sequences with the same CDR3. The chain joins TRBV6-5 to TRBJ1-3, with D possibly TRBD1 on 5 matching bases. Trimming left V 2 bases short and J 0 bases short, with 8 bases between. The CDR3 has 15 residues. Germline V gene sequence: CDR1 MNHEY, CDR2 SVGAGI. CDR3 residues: CASSYGQGSGNTIYF. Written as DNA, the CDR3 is TGTGCCAGCAGTTACGGGCAGGGCTCTGGAAACACCATATATTTT.

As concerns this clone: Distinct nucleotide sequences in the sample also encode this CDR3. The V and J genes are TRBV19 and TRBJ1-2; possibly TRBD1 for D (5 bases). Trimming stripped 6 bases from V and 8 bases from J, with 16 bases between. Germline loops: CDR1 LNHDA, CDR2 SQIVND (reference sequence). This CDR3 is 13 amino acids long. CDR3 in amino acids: CASRQEGGKGYTF. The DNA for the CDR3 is TGTGCCAGTAGACAGGAGGGTGGAAAGGGCTACACCTTC.

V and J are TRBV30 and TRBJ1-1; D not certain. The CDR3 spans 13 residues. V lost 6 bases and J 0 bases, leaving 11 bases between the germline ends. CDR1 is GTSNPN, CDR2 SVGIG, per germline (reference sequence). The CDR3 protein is CACEGGMNTEAFF. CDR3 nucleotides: TGTGCCTGCGAGGGCGGGATGAACACTGAAGCTTTCTTT.

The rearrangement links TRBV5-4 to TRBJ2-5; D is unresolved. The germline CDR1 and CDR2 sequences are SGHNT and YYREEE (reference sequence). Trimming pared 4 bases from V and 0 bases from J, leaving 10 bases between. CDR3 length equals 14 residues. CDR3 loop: CASSREDYQETQYF. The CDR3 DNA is TGTGCCAGCAGCAGAGAAGACTACCAAGAGACCCAGTACTTC.

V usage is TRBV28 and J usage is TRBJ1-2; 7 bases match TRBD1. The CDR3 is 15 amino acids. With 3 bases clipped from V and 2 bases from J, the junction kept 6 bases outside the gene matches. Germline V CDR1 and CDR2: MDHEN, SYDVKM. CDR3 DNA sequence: TGTGCCAGCAGTTTGGGCAGGGGGTCAAACTATGGCTACACCTTC. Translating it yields CASSLGRGSNYGYTF.

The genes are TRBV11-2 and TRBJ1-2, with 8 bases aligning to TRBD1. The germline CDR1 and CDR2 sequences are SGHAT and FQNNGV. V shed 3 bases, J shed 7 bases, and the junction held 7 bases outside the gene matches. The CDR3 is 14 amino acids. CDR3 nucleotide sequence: TGTGCCAGCAGCTTGGGACAGGAAAAGGCTGGCTACACCTTC. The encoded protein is CASSLGQEKAGYTF.

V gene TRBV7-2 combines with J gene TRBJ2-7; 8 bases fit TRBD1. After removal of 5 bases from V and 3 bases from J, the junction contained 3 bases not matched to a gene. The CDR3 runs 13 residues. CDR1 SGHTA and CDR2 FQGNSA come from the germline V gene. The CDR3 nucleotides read TGTGCCAGCAGCCCGGGACAGGACTACGAGCAGTACTTC. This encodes CASSPGQDYEQYF.

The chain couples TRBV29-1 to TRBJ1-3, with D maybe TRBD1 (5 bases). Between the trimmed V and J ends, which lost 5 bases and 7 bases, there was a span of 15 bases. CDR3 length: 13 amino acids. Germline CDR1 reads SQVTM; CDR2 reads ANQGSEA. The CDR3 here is CSVRGPSANTIYF. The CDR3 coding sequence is TGCAGCGTTAGGGGCCCTTCCGCGAACACCATATATTTT.

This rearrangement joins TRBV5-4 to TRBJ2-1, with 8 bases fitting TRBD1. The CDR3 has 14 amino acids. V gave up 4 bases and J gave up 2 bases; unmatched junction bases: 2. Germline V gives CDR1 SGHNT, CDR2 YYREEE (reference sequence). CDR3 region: CASSQGQAYNEQFF. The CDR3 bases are TGTGCCAGCAGCCAGGGACAGGCCTACAATGAGCAGTTCTTC.

In DNA, the CDR3 is TGTGCCACCGGGGCCGTAGACGGGGGCTCCTACAATGAGCAGTTCTTC. Translating it yields CATGAVDGGSYNEQFF. The J gene is TRBJ2-1, the V gene TRBV7-8; D possibly corresponds to TRBD2 (6 bases). Trimming pared 10 bases from V and 0 bases from J, leaving 19 bases between. Germline CDR1 reads SGHVS; CDR2 reads FQNEAQ. The CDR3 is 16 amino acids.

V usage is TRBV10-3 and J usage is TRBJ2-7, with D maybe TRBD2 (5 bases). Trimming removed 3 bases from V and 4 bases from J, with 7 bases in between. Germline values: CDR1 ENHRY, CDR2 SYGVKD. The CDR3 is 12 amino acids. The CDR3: CAISDTSYEQYF. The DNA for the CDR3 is TGTGCCATCAGTGATACTAGTTACGAGCAGTACTTC.